The TCR beta chain under discussion was sequenced for a study of cytomegalovirus exposure and HLA in healthy donors. General observations from the study: Productive rates of about 90% or about 30% were seen for most TCR beta V segments in an earlier analysis. Analysis performed later found about 18,000 TCR beta sequences associated with HLA alleles at 0.05 false discovery rate.

PCR primers comprised 60 Vbeta and 13 Jbeta primers. Data came from immunoSEQ multiplex PCR; TCRdb stores just in-frame clones and leaves some out. Found here are approximately 190,000 clones, around 87% of them singletons; the top ten hold about 1.2%. V lost 2 bases, J lost 5 bases, and 19 bases lay in between. CDR1 and CDR2 from the germline V gene are MNHNS and SASEGT. This CDR3 spans 16 amino acids. In regard to this clone: Antigen: not known.

It was healthy bone marrow donors who served as donors. The sample was PBMCs. This sequence was found in a man aged 30 to 45 in good health and CMV-seronegative. The V gene is TRBV6-1, the J gene TRBJ2-7; weak D call: TRBD1 (6 bases). The CDR3 sequence: CASSETMGQGSNEQYF. The CDR3, as DNA: TGTGCCAGCAGTGAAACTATGGGCCAGGGGTCTAACGAGCAGTACTTC.